This TCR beta chain comes out of a study of blood T cell repertoires in COVID-19. The table came from immunoSEQ multiplex PCR; TCRdb's copy has only in-frame clones and leaves some out. The sample consists of around 230,000 clones, almost 85% of them appearing once. Germline assignment: CDR1 KGHSH and CDR2 LQKENI. The V end lost 6 bases, the J end lost 4 bases, and 12 bases lay between the germline ends. The CDR3 is 13 residues long. This clone was seen a few times. V gene TRBV18 combines with J gene TRBJ1-2, with D possibly TRBD1 on 5 matching bases. The origin of this receptor is a man aged 45-65 years with COVID-19, enrolled during active disease. The sample taken for sequencing was peripheral blood. DNA for the CDR3: TGTGCCAGCTCTGCCGACAGCCCCTATGGCTACACCTTC. Its protein product is CASSADSPYGYTF.